These 23 T cell receptor beta chains were all obtained from the same sample, sequenced in a study of T cell responses to AZD1222 COVID-19 vaccine. Sequenced by immunoSEQ multiplex PCR; TCRdb stores in-frame clones only, minus some. Here the sample spans about 140,000 clones, 80% to 90% being singletons. Here the sequenced sample was peripheral blood, taken on day 0 of AZD1222 vaccination. Source of these receptors: an adult in good health.

In nucleotides, the CDR3 is TGTGCCAGCAGCTTAGATGGGGACACAGATACGCAGTATTTT. As protein: CASSLDGDTDTQYF. The chain joins TRBV7-9 to TRBJ2-3, with unresolved D. With 1 base removed from V and 2 bases from J, the gap between germline ends came to 7 bases. The germline V gene encodes CDR1 SEHNR and CDR2 FQNEAQ (reference sequence). This CDR3 spans 14 amino acids.

The chain is built from TRBV6-2 or TRBV6-3 and TRBJ2-7; 15 bases fit TRBD2. Germline V CDR1 and CDR2: MNHEY, SVGEGT. V dropped 4 bases and J dropped 1; count of bases not matched to a gene: 2. The CDR3 runs to 16 residues. The CDR3 protein is CASSSGLAGGSYEQYF. CDR3 nucleotides: TGTGCCAGCAGTTCCGGACTAGCGGGAGGGTCCTACGAGCAGTACTTC.

The chain combines TRBV7-2 with TRBJ2-1; 13 bases match TRBD2. After removal of 5 bases from V and 0 bases from J, the junction contained 10 bases not matched to a gene. Per the germline V gene, CDR1 is SGHTA and CDR2 is FQGNSA. The CDR3 covers 19 residues. As DNA, the CDR3 is TGTGCCAGCAGCACCCGGACTAGCGGGAGTGCGAGCTCCTACAATGAGCAGTTCTTC. Protein sequence: CASSTRTSGSASSYNEQFF.

This clone was picked up a small number of times. The J gene is TRBJ1-5, the V gene TRBV7-2; D not certain. This CDR3 has 13 residues. Per the germline V gene, CDR1 is SGHTA and CDR2 is FQGNSA. Trimming left V 5 bases short and J 3 bases short, with 8 bases between. CDR3 protein: CASSPDANQPQHF. The CDR3 DNA is TGTGCCAGCAGCCCCGACGCCAATCAGCCCCAGCATTTT.

To note about this clone: The junction does not match germline at one end; this may be a read error. This chain connects TRBV5-1 to TRBJ2-3; 9 bases match TRBD1. There are 13 residues in the CDR3. From germline, CDR1 is SGHRS and CDR2 YFSETQ. In DNA form, the CDR3 reads TGCGCCAGCAGCCCGGGTATTGGGACAGGGCACGATTTT. This encodes CASSPGIGTGHDF.

The chain has TRBV15 and TRBJ2-7, with D perhaps TRBD1 (6 bases). The CDR3 loop spans 15 amino acids. CDR1 and CDR2 from the germline V gene are LNHNV and YYDKDF (reference sequence). Trimming took 1 base from V and 2 from J, leaving 12 bases between them. CDR3 amino acids: CATSRGRTETYEQYF. The CDR3 DNA follows: TGTGCCACCAGCAGAGGAAGGACAGAAACCTACGAGCAGTACTTC. The complete variable domain, with remaining parts taken from reference TRBV15 and TRBJ2-7, reads DAMVIQNPRYQVTQFGKPVTLSCSQTLNHNVMYWYQQKSSQAPKLLFHYYDKDFNNEADTPDNFQSRRPNTSFCFLDIRSPGLGDTAMYLCATSRGRTETYEQYFGPGTRLTVT.

This clone was seen a single time. J is TRBJ2-7 and V is TRBV5-6; 7 nucleotides line up with TRBD2. V was clipped by 0 bases and J by 7 bases; unmatched bases: 13. Germline V gene data show CDR1 as SGHDT and CDR2 as YYEEEE. The CDR3 covers 16 residues. The CDR3 region is CASSLVGRGHAGEQYF. CDR3 nucleotide sequence: TGTGCCAGCAGCTTGGTTGGGAGGGGTCATGCGGGAGAGCAGTACTTC.

The V call is TRBV30, the J call TRBJ2-3; 7 nucleotides agree with TRBD2. CDR3 length equals 12 residues. From germline, CDR1 is GTSNPN and CDR2 SVGIG (reference sequence). V trimming: 5 bases; J trimming: 6 bases; junction bases outside the gene matches: 5. CDR3 nucleotide sequence: TGTGCCTGGGGACTAGGTATGGATACGCAGTATTTT. It codes for CAWGLGMDTQYF.

The chain has TRBV6-2 or TRBV6-3 and TRBJ2-6; tentatively, D is TRBD1 (7 bases). CDR1 is MNHEY and CDR2 is SVGEGT in the germline V gene. The CDR3 covers 18 residues. With 2 bases removed from V and 4 bases from J, the gap between germline ends came to 18 bases. CDR3 in DNA: TGTGCCAGCAGTTACCCCCAGGGGGGCGGGTCCGGGGCCAACGTCCTGACTTTC. Protein product: CASSYPQGGGSGANVLTF.

J is TRBJ2-7 and V is TRBV6-6; 7 positions agree with TRBD2. V was clipped by 1 base and J by 3 bases; unmatched bases: 9. The germline CDR1 and CDR2 sequences are MNHNY and SVGAGI (reference sequence). The CDR3 sequence is 16 residues long. The CDR3 DNA follows: TGTGCCAGCAGTTACTATAATGCGGGACTACTCTACGAGCAGTACTTC. As protein: CASSYYNAGLLYEQYF.

The chain combines TRBV6-1 with TRBJ2-7; the D gene is possibly TRBD1 (6 bases). The CDR3 spans 15 residues. The V gene's germline CDR1 is MNHNS and CDR2 SASEGT. The ends were cut back, 3 bases at V and 2 bases at J, with 14 bases in the middle. The CDR3 loop is CASSEPGTLTYEQYF. The CDR3, as DNA: TGTGCCAGCAGTGAGCCTGGGACACTGACCTACGAGCAGTACTTC.

This chain uses TRBV12-3 or TRBV12-4 with TRBJ2-2; D ambiguous. This CDR3 has 12 amino acids. Trimming cost V 6 bases and J 3 bases, with 5 bases left between them. The CDR3 sequence: CASSIDTGELFF. For the CDR3, the DNA is TGTGCCAGCAGCATCGACACCGGGGAGCTGTTTTTT.

The CDR3 nucleotides are TGTGCCAGCAGTTACCTGACAGGAGGGAACTATGGCTACACCTTC. Its translation is CASSYLTGGNYGYTF. The chain employs TRBV6-5 and TRBJ1-2; D might be TRBD1 (6 bases). The CDR3 covers 15 residues. V shed 2 bases and J shed 2 bases, with 12 bases lying between them. Germline V gene sequence: CDR1 MNHEY, CDR2 SVGAGI.

This clone turned up a few times. V usage is TRBV11-2 and J usage is TRBJ2-2; tentative D call: TRBD1 (6 bases). CDR3 size: 16 residues. The V gene lost 2 bases and the J gene lost 2 bases, with 12 bases spanning the gap. From germline, CDR1 is SGHAT and CDR2 FQNNGV. CDR3 in DNA: TGTGCCAGCAGCTTATCTCAGGGGATAAACACCGGGGAGCTGTTTTTT. As protein: CASSLSQGINTGELFF.

V gene TRBV7-6 combines with J gene TRBJ2-7; 10 nucleotides agree with TRBD2. CDR3 length: 15 residues. Unmatched junction bases numbered 12, after V lost 6 bases and J lost 7 bases. Looked up from germline, CDR1 is SGHVS and CDR2 is FNYEAQ. In DNA, the CDR3 is TGTGCCAGCAGTCCAGTGGGATTAGCGGGAGGTGAGCAGTACTTC. It encodes CASSPVGLAGGEQYF.

V is TRBV5-1 and J is TRBJ2-1; maybe TRBD2 (7 bases). The V gene's germline CDR1 is SGHRS and CDR2 YFSETQ. V lost 0 bases to trimming and J lost 5 bases, with 18 bases between them. The CDR3 loop spans 17 amino acids. For the CDR3, the DNA is TGCGCCAGCAGCTTGGGGGCCCTCTTAGGGGGGGACAATGAGCAGTTCTTC. Its translation: CASSLGALLGGDNEQFF.

The rearrangement joins TRBV14 to TRBJ2-5; the D is unclear. The germline CDR1 and CDR2 sequences are SGHDN and FVKESK. Trimming shortened V by 0 bases and J by 5 bases, and 10 bases separated the two germline ends. The CDR3 contains 14 residues. In nucleotides, the CDR3 is TGTGCCAGCAGCCAAGAGTCCTGGACGGAGACCCAGTACTTC. Its protein product is CASSQESWTETQYF. The variable domain in full, with the rest retrieved from reference TRBV14 and TRBJ2-5, is EAGVTQFPSHSVIEKGQTVTLRCDPISGHDNLYWYRRVMGKEIKFLLHFVKESKQDESGMPNNRFLAERTGGTYSTLKVQPAELEDSGVYFCASSQESWTETQYFGPGTRLLVL.

The V gene is TRBV27, the J gene TRBJ1-1; D may be TRBD1 (5 bases). This CDR3 has 15 residues. The V end was cut by 0 bases, the J end by 3 bases, with 11 bases between. Germline V CDR1 and CDR2: MNHEY, SMNVEV (reference sequence). The CDR3 nucleotides are TGTGCCAGCAGTTTATCGATGCGGGGCGACACTGAAGCTTTCTTT. Protein sequence: CASSLSMRGDTEAFF.

The chain links TRBV6-4 to TRBJ2-3; D is possibly TRBD2 (7 bases). V was trimmed by 4 bases and J by 3 bases, leaving 11 bases between them. CDR1 MRHNA and CDR2 SNTAGT come from the germline V gene. The CDR3 consists of 14 residues. CDR3 DNA sequence: TGTGCCAGCAGTGTTGCGGGGGCAACAGATACGCAGTATTTT. It translates to CASSVAGATDTQYF.

The chain combines TRBV19 with TRBJ2-7; D not resolved. This CDR3 has 15 residues. Looked up from germline, CDR1 is LNHDA and CDR2 is SQIVND (reference sequence). V gave up 5 bases and J gave up 0 bases, with 14 bases separating them. The CDR3 loop is CASSESDASSYEQYF. The CDR3 bases are TGTGCCAGTAGTGAGTCGGACGCCAGCTCCTACGAGCAGTACTTC.

This clone was picked up one time. The rearrangement links TRBV19 to TRBJ2-3; 7 bases line up with TRBD1. CDR1 is LNHDA and CDR2 is SQIVND in the germline V gene (reference sequence). Unmatched junction bases numbered 8, after V lost 7 bases and J lost 4 bases. The CDR3 totals 14 residues. The CDR3 spells CASNQGDRADTQYF. CDR3 coding DNA: TGTGCCAGTAATCAGGGGGATCGGGCAGATACGCAGTATTTT. Drawing the rest from reference TRBV19 and TRBJ2-3, the complete variable domain is DGGITQSPKYLFRKEGQNVTLSCEQNLNHDAMYWYRQDPGQGLRLIYYSQIVNDFQKGDIAEGYSVSREKKESFPLTVTSAQKNPTAFYLCASNQGDRADTQYFGPGTRLTVL.

In its sample, this clone was seen once. The chain employs TRBV7-8 and TRBJ2-1; TRBD2 agrees at 7 bases. V was pared by 5 bases and J by 2 bases, with 9 bases of the junction left unmatched. Per germline, CDR1 SGHVS and CDR2 FQNEAQ. This CDR3 is built from 16 residues. In DNA, the CDR3 is TGTGCCAGCAGCCCTCCTGGGGGGGGAGCCTACAATGAGCAGTTCTTC. It codes for CASSPPGGGAYNEQFF.

This clone has a handful of counts. This sequence joins TRBV13 and TRBJ1-5; possibly TRBD1 for D (5 bases). CDR3 size: 13 residues. The V end was cut by 3 bases, the J end by 4 bases, with 7 bases between. The germline V gene has CDR1 PRHDT and CDR2 FYEKMQ (reference sequence). CDR3 in DNA: TGTGCCAGCAGCTTCACAGGTAATCAGCCCCAGCATTTT. This encodes CASSFTGNQPQHF.